This T cell receptor beta chain is drawn from a study of PD-1 blockade in mismatch repair-deficient tumors. Points from the study as a whole: Rapid post-treatment expansion, then contraction, generally preceding radiologic response, marked tumor-resident clones.

The CDR3 covers 15 residues. Germline trimming cut 3 bases from V and 4 bases from J; bases unmatched to any gene: 5. The V gene's germline CDR1 is MRHNA and CDR2 SNTAGT. The repertoire was sequenced with immunoSEQ multiplex PCR; TCRdb's copy has only in-frame clones and lacks some. The data show approximately 16,000 clones, about four fifths seen once. Turning to this clone: Its antigen is not known.

The sample consisted of PBMCs, taken before pembrolizumab treatment. J is TRBJ2-3 and V is TRBV6-4; 9 nucleotides agree with TRBD2. The sequence was obtained from an adult with mismatch repair-deficient cancer. The CDR3 nucleotides are TGTGCCAGCAGTGAAGCAAGCGGGGGGCCAGATACGCAGTATTTT. Protein: CASSEASGGPDTQYF.